These 6 T cell receptor beta chains share one sample of origin, sequenced in a study of patients and donors after allogeneic stem cell transplantation. TCRdb reprocessed the RT-PCR reads with MiXCR, giving one entry per CDR3 protein. Of more than 850,000 distinct CDR3 sequences in the sample, 15% to 20% were seen once. Source material: blood, either unsorted or a sorted T cell fraction (not recorded which). Receptor source: a human donor who was either an allogeneic HSCT recipient or a stem cell or donor lymphocyte infusion donor (not recorded which). It is not recorded whose cells these are; they may come from a transplant donor.

The rearrangement joins TRBV20-1 to TRBJ1-2; D might be TRBD1 (6 bases). Germline CDR1 and CDR2: DFQATT and SNEGSKA (reference sequence). Trimming left V 6 bases short and J 7 bases short, with 24 bases between. The CDR3 has 15 residues. The CDR3 sequence: CSAAVSDSPGFGYTF. CDR3 nucleotide sequence: TGCAGTGCCGCCGTCTCGGACAGCCCCGGTTTTGGCTACACCTTC.

This clonotype was counted many times. The J gene is TRBJ2-1, the V gene TRBV29-1; D is uncertain. Looked up from germline, CDR1 is SQVTM and CDR2 is ANQGSEA. This CDR3 has 10 residues. The V and J ends lost 4 bases and 8 bases respectively, with 6 bases between them. CDR3: CSVVRDEQFF. CDR3 in DNA: TGCAGCGTTGTCCGGGATGAGCAGTTCTTC.

The chain carries TRBV2 and TRBJ1-2, with D possibly TRBD1 on 6 matching bases. Germline CDR1 SNHLY, CDR2 FYNNEI. This CDR3 comprises 16 residues. The germline V and J ends were trimmed by 5 bases and 5 bases, with 21 bases remaining between them. The CDR3 protein is CASSPPSKGGLYGYTF. The CDR3, as DNA: TGTGCCAGCAGTCCACCCTCCAAGGGGGGATTATATGGCTACACCTTC.

This clonotype was seen a few times. The conserved phenylalanine or tryptophan normally closing the CDR3 is absent here, so this likely arose from a read error. Because the CDR3's place on the DNA is in doubt, the DNA is left out and the CDR3 is given as listed by TCRdb. J is TRBJ1-1 and V is TRBV29-1; the table gives TRBD1 as D, unverified against the DNA. The germline gives CDR1 SQVTM, CDR2 ANQGSEA. The CDR3 spans 11 amino acids, including both terminal residues. The CDR3 loop is CSASARDSPPL.

The V and J genes are TRBV7-9 and TRBJ2-1, with D perhaps TRBD2 (6 bases). Germline V CDR1 and CDR2: SEHNR, FQNEAQ (reference sequence). The V end was cut by 5 bases, the J end by 10 bases, with 15 bases between. CDR3 length equals 13 residues. The CDR3 spells CASSVGGGREQFF. Written as DNA, the CDR3 is TGTGCCAGCAGCGTGGGAGGAGGGCGGGAGCAGTTCTTC. Full variable domain (missing parts from reference TRBV7-9 and TRBJ2-1): DTGVSQNPRHKITKRGQNVTFRCDPISEHNRLYWYRQTLGQGPEFLTYFQNEAQLEKSRLLSDRFSAERPKGSFSTLEIQRTEQGDSAMYLCASSVGGGREQFFGPGTRLTVL.

V gene TRBV12-3 or TRBV12-4 combines with J gene TRBJ1-5; D is uncertain. There are 14 residues in the CDR3. Trimming shortened V by 6 bases and J by 5 bases, and 14 bases separated the two germline ends. Here the CDR3 DNA reads TGTGCCAGCAGACAAGACCCGTTATATCAGCCCCAGCATTTT. Protein sequence: CASRQDPLYQPQHF.